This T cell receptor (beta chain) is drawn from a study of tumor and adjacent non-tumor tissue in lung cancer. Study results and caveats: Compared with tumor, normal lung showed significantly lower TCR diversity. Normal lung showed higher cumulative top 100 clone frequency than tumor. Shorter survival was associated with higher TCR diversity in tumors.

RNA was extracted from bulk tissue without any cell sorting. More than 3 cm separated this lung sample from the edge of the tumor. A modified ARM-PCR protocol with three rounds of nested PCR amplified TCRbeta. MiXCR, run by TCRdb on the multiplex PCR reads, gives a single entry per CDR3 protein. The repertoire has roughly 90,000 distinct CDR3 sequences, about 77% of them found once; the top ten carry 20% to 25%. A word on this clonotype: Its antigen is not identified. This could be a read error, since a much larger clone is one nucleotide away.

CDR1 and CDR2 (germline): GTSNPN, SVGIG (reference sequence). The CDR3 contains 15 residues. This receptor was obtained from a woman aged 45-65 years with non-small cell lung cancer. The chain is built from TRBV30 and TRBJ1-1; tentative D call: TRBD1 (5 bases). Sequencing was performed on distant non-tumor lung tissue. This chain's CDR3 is CAWSATSGARTEALF. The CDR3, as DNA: TGTGCCTGGAGCGCGACTAGCGGGGCCCGGACTGAAGCTTTATTT.